This T cell receptor beta chain was captured in a study of blood T cell repertoires in COVID-19. About the research overall: The analysed material was cDNA or gDNA that came from T cells, B-cell-depleted T cells, or PBMCs.

The CDR3 runs 14 residues. Deletions cut 7 bases from V and 3 bases from J, with 15 bases between. Per the germline V gene, CDR1 is LNHDA and CDR2 is SQIVND (reference sequence). Original data processing: Scientists estimated how many nucleated cells there were by amplifying reference gene primers. Using immunoSEQ multiplex PCR, the repertoire was profiled, and TCRdb retains in-frame clones only, with some absent. V, J and clone size derive from that table, while D and trimming were established from the DNA sequence. The sample holds roughly 54,000 clones; around nine tenths are singletons and the top ten take 6% to 6.5%.

The sample taken for sequencing was peripheral blood. The TCR originated in a woman in her fifties or sixties with COVID-19, enrolled during active disease. V and J are TRBV19 and TRBJ1-1; tentatively, D is TRBD1 (6 bases). The CDR3 protein is CASTPWGPDTEAFF. The CDR3, as DNA: TGTGCCAGTACGCCTTGGGGGCCGGACACTGAAGCTTTCTTT.